This T cell receptor beta chain was recorded in a study of CD8 T cells in Susac syndrome. CDR1 and CDR2 (germline): SNHLY, FYNNEI. The CDR3 runs 17 residues. The trim removed 6 bases at V and 8 bases at J, leaving 10 bases unmatched. Sequencing targeted TCR beta in blood CD8+ and CD4+ T cells. Relapsing-remitting disease, either stable or active, was present in the treatment-naive patients who were the multiple sclerosis controls. When the RNA was reverse transcribed, random hexamers were used with an input of about 0.5 to 1 ug. The CDR3 of TCR beta was amplified by immunoSEQ multiplex PCR across 54 Vbeta and 13 Jbeta. One entry per CDR3 protein results from TCRdb running MiXCR on the immunoSEQ multiplex PCR reads. The sample has around 190,000 distinct CDR3 sequences; 85% to 95% are singletons.

This TCR came from a human donor with multiple sclerosis. The chain combines TRBV2 with TRBJ2-1; 16 nucleotides align to TRBD2. Source material: CD8+ T cells from PBMCs. As DNA, the CDR3 is TGTGCCAGCAGCGCTCCCGGGACTAGCGGGAGGGTAGATGAGCAGTTCTTC. This sequence encodes CASSAPGTSGRVDEQFF.